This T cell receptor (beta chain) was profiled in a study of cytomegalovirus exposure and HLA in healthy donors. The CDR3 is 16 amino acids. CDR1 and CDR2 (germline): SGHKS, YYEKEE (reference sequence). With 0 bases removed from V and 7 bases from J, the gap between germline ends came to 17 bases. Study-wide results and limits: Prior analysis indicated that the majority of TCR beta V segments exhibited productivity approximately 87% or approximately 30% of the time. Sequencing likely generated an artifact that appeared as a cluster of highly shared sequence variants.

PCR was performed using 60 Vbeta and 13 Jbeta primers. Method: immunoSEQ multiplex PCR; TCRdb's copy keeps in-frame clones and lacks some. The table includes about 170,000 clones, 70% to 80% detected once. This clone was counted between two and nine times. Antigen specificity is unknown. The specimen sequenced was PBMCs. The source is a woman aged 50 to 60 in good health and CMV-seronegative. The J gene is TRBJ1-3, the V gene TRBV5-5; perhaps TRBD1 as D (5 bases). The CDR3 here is CASSLARTTGGNTIYF. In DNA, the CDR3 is TGTGCCAGCAGCTTGGCCAGGACAACGGGTGGGAACACCATATATTTT.